This T cell receptor (beta chain) was documented in a study of CD8 T cells in ankylosing spondylitis. Overall study findings and caveats: Clones linked with disease were CD8+ and fairly uncommon in the peripheral blood. What seemed typical of ankylosing spondylitis blood was a TCR beta motif built from 7 or 8 highly homologous variants.

Library preparation for TCR beta used quantitative 5'-RACE with molecular barcodes. TCRdb processed the 5' RACE reads anew with MiXCR; each CDR3 protein has one entry. Among 150,000 to 200,000 distinct CDR3 sequences listed, roughly 34% were seen once. On this clonotype itself: Antigen: not known.

The source is a male donor with ankylosing spondylitis. Material for sequencing was synovial fluid, either unsorted or a sorted T cell fraction (not recorded which).

As DNA, the CDR3 is TGCGCCAGCAGCTTGGCCGGGACAGGGCGGACCGGGGAGCTGTTTTTT. The encoded protein is CASSLAGTGRTGELFF. The V gene is TRBV5-1, the J gene TRBJ2-2, with TRBD1 identical over 9 bases. Trimming took 0 bases from V and 5 from J; bases not matched to a gene: 5. The CDR3 is made up of 16 amino acids. Germline CDR1 and CDR2: SGHRS and YFSETQ. The full variable domain, rest sourced from reference TRBV5-1 and TRBJ2-2, is KAGVTQTPRYLIKTRGQQVTLSCSPISGHRSVSWYQQTPGQGLQFLFEYFSETQRNKGNFPGRFSGRQFSNSRSEMNVSTLELGDSALYLCASSLAGTGRTGELFFGEGSRLTVL.